This passage covers 26 T cell receptor beta chains from one sample sequenced in a study of cytomegalovirus exposure and HLA in healthy donors. The PCR made use of 60 Vbeta and 13 Jbeta primers. The protocol was immunoSEQ multiplex PCR, while the TCRdb copy is restricted to in-frame clones and leaves out a portion. Here the sample spans more than 100,000 clones, 75% to 85% being singletons. The sample taken for sequencing was PBMCs. The receptors were sampled from a woman aged 18-29 years in good health and CMV-seropositive.

The chain links TRBV21-1 to TRBJ1-5. TRBV21-1 corresponds to a pseudogene. This CDR3 has 16 residues. This chain's CDR3 is CASSTHTWRRGPPQHF. The CDR3 DNA follows: TGTGCCAGCAGTACTCATACTTGGCGCCGAGGGCCGCCCCAGCATTTT.

The chain recombines TRBV11-2 with TRBJ1-2; TRBD1 is a possible D gene (5 bases). The ends were cut back, 0 bases at V and 4 bases at J, with 21 bases in the middle. This CDR3 contains 18 residues. CDR1 is SGHAT, CDR2 FQNNGV, per germline. The CDR3 is CASSLDLGLAGLGYGYTF. The DNA of the CDR3 is TGTGCCAGCAGCTTAGATCTAGGTTTGGCAGGGTTAGGCTATGGCTACACCTTC.

The sample holds a few counts of this clone. V usage is TRBV30 and J usage is TRBJ2-3; the D gene is possibly TRBD2 (6 bases). Germline V gives CDR1 GTSNPN, CDR2 SVGIG (reference sequence). The CDR3 runs 15 residues. V dropped 3 bases and J dropped 3 bases, with 16 bases sitting between them. The CDR3 is CAWRHGAGYTDTQYF. The CDR3 DNA is TGTGCCTGGAGGCACGGCGCGGGATATACAGATACGCAGTATTTT.

This chain uses TRBV4-3 with TRBJ1-4, with D possibly matching TRBD1 (5 bases). CDR3 length: 15 amino acids. CDR1 is LGHNA, CDR2 YSLEER, per germline. The V gene lost 1 base and the J gene lost 3 bases, with 9 bases spanning the gap. CDR3 in DNA: TGCGCCAGCAGCCAAGCCAGGGCTGCTAATGAAAAACTGTTTTTT. Its protein product is CASSQARAANEKLFF.

The chain recombines TRBV5-1 with TRBJ1-1; D is unresolved. Trimming left V 0 bases short and J 4 bases short, with 22 bases between. CDR1 and CDR2 from the germline V gene are SGHRS and YFSETQ. The CDR3 covers 18 residues. The CDR3 nucleotides read TGCGCCAGCAGCTTGGGCTGGGGAGAGGTGGAGACGGGCACTGAAGCTTTCTTT. Translation gives CASSLGWGEVETGTEAFF.

The CDR3 loop reads CASSSDGGLQETQYF. CDR3 nucleotide sequence: TGTGCCAGCAGTTCCGACGGGGGGCTCCAAGAGACCCAGTACTTC. The V call is TRBV6-6, the J call TRBJ2-5; D might be TRBD2 (7 bases). The CDR3 length is 15 residues. CDR1 is MNHNY, CDR2 SVGAGI, per germline (reference sequence). The V gene lost 4 bases and the J gene lost 1 base, with 13 bases spanning the gap.

The chain combines TRBV10-1 with TRBJ2-4; D might be TRBD2 (6 bases). The length of the CDR3 is 14 residues. V lost 3 bases and J 2 bases, leaving 8 bases between the germline ends. Looked up from germline, CDR1 is WNHNN and CDR2 is SYGVQD (reference sequence). CDR3 sequence (DNA): TGCGCCAGCAGTGACGGGGGTCCCAAAAACATTCAGTACTTC. Translation gives CASSDGGPKNIQYF.

This clone was observed a single time. In nucleotides, the CDR3 is TGTGCCAGCACCCACGGGACAGGGAATTACTACGAGCAGTACTTC. Its protein product is CASTHGTGNYYEQYF. The chain couples TRBV27 to TRBJ2-7; 9 nucleotides match TRBD1. The CDR3 extends over 15 amino acids. CDR1 and CDR2 (germline): MNHEY, SMNVEV (reference sequence). V shed 7 bases, J shed 3 bases, and the junction held 10 bases outside the gene matches.

J is TRBJ2-4 and V is TRBV15; D unclear. The CDR3 is made up of 15 amino acids. V dropped 1 base and J dropped 4 bases, with 11 bases sitting between them. CDR1 is LNHNV and CDR2 is YYDKDF in the germline V gene (reference sequence). The CDR3 DNA reads TGTGCCACCAGCAGAGGTGGTGAGGAAAAAAACATTCAGTACTTC. Its protein is CATSRGGEEKNIQYF.

The gene calls are TRBV19 and TRBJ1-2, with TRBD1 identical over 7 bases. Unmatched junction bases numbered 11, after V lost 5 bases and J lost 8 bases. The CDR3 loop spans 14 amino acids. CDR1 and CDR2 from the germline V gene are LNHDA and SQIVND (reference sequence). CDR3 loop: CASSSSGGTQGYTF. The CDR3 bases are TGTGCCAGTAGTTCGTCAGGGGGAACCCAGGGCTACACCTTC.

In its sample, this clone was seen a few times. The chain is built from TRBV29-1 and TRBJ1-1; 7 bases match TRBD1. Germline V gene sequence: CDR1 SQVTM, CDR2 ANQGSEA. The CDR3 runs 12 residues. Trimming at V came to 4 bases and at J to 12 bases, leaving 11 bases not matched to a gene. The CDR3 DNA reads TGCAGCGTTGCACGGGTAGGGGGCAGGACTTTCTTT. Amino acid sequence: CSVARVGGRTFF. Variable domain in full (rest from reference TRBV29-1 and TRBJ1-1): SAVISQKPSRDICQRGTSLTIQCQVDSQVTMMFWYRQQPGQSLTLIATANQGSEATYESGFVIDKFPISRPNLTFSTLTVSNMSPEDSSIYLCSVARVGGRTFFGQGTRLTVV.

The chain is built from TRBV7-6 and TRBJ1-3; D unresolved. Germline V lookup: CDR1 SGHVS, CDR2 FNYEAQ. The CDR3 extends over 15 amino acids. V dropped 0 bases and J dropped 0 bases, with 6 bases sitting between them. The CDR3 loop is CASSLARSSGNTIYF. The DNA for the CDR3 is TGTGCCAGCAGCTTAGCTCGGAGCTCTGGAAACACCATATATTTT.

The chain uses TRBV6-1 and TRBJ1-2; D is undetermined. Trimming shortened V by 3 bases and J by 4 bases, and 15 bases separated the two germline ends. Germline CDR1 reads MNHNS; CDR2 reads SASEGT. The CDR3 is 15 residues long. CDR3 DNA: TGTGCCAGCAGTGACGGGGTGGGGTCGATCTATGGCTACACCTTC. Protein: CASSDGVGSIYGYTF.

On this clone: This sequence is one base from a far larger clone and is likely a read error. This chain joins TRBV9 and TRBJ2-1; 7 positions match TRBD2. CDR1 and CDR2 (germline): SGDLS, YYNGEE. Trimming took 4 bases from V and 9 from J; bases not matched to a gene: 1. The CDR3 extends over 11 amino acids. The CDR3 region is CASSPGGEQFF. In DNA form, the CDR3 reads TGTGCCAGCAGCCCGGGAGGTGAGCAGTTCTTC.

Note on this clone: Its ends do not fully match the called genes, so a read error is possible. The V and J genes are TRBV19 and TRBJ1-2; D is unclear. Germline lookup yields CDR1 LNHDA and CDR2 SQIVND (reference sequence). This CDR3 contains 11 residues. The chain's CDR3 is CASSPKTGVYF. CDR3 nucleotide sequence: TGTGCCAGTAGTCCAAAGACCGGGGTTTACTTC.

The V and J genes are TRBV28 and TRBJ1-1; TRBD1 is a possible D gene (6 bases). The CDR3 is made up of 14 amino acids. The germline gives CDR1 MDHEN, CDR2 SYDVKM. V dropped 6 bases and J dropped 4 bases, with 15 bases sitting between them. The DNA of the CDR3 is TGTGCCAGCAGGGAACAGGGCTGGAGCACTGAAGCTTTCTTT. This gives the protein CASREQGWSTEAFF.

The chain combines TRBV7-6 with TRBJ2-2, with D perhaps matching TRBD2 (5 bases). The CDR3 sequence is 15 residues long. Looked up from germline, CDR1 is SGHVS and CDR2 is FNYEAQ. The germline V and J ends were trimmed by 2 bases and 1 base, with 8 bases remaining between them. The CDR3 protein is CASSLLLENTGELFF. CDR3 coding DNA: TGTGCCAGCAGCTTATTACTAGAGAACACCGGGGAGCTGTTTTTT.

The chain combines TRBV5-1 with TRBJ2-1; TRBD2 matches 8 bases. Trimming took 4 bases from V and 8 from J; bases not matched to a gene: 17. The CDR3 contains 17 residues. The germline gives CDR1 SGHRS, CDR2 YFSETQ. CDR3 DNA sequence: TGCGCCAGCAGCACCGGACTAGCTGATGAGGCAGGTCATGAGCAGTTCTTC. Its protein product is CASSTGLADEAGHEQFF.

The J gene is TRBJ2-5, the V gene TRBV7-6, with D possibly matching TRBD2 (5 bases). The CDR3 is 14 amino acids. Germline CDR1 and CDR2: SGHVS and FNYEAQ. The V end lost 5 bases, the J end lost 1 base, and 11 bases lay between the germline ends. In nucleotides, the CDR3 is TGTGCCAGCAGCCAACTAGGGTTCCAAGAGACCCAGTACTTC. Its translation is CASSQLGFQETQYF.

This rearrangement joins TRBV6-5 to TRBJ2-3, with 9 bases that match TRBD1. This CDR3 has 14 residues. Germline-derived CDR1 and CDR2 are MNHEY and SVGAGI. The junction had 0 bases not matched to a gene; V was cut back by 2 bases and J by 3 bases. The CDR3 loop is CASSYGQGTDTQYF. The CDR3 region has the DNA TGTGCCAGCAGTTACGGACAGGGGACAGATACGCAGTATTTT.

This chain connects TRBV19 to TRBJ2-7; 9 bases are shared with TRBD2. Germline CDR1 LNHDA, CDR2 SQIVND (reference sequence). The CDR3 contains 15 residues. In DNA form, the CDR3 reads TGTGCGACAACCCCCCGGGTAGCGGGAGTAAACGAGCAGTACTTC. It translates to CATTPRVAGVNEQYF.

The chain combines TRBV4-1 with TRBJ2-7; TRBD2 matches at 7 bases. V lost 4 bases to trimming and J lost 3 bases; unmatched junction nucleotides: 12. This CDR3 comprises 16 residues. The germline gives CDR1 MGHRA, CDR2 YSYEKL. CDR3 sequence (DNA): TGCGCCAGCAGCCTCATTGGGGGACTACCTAACTACGAGCAGTACTTC. It yields the protein CASSLIGGLPNYEQYF.

The rearrangement joins TRBV7-9 to TRBJ2-2; D is unresolved. Trimming stripped 5 bases from V and 4 bases from J, with 8 bases between. Looked up from germline, CDR1 is SEHNR and CDR2 is FQNEAQ (reference sequence). The CDR3 contains 13 residues. CDR3 in amino acids: CASSPWATGELFF. The DNA of the CDR3 is TGTGCCAGCAGCCCGTGGGCCACCGGGGAGCTGTTTTTT.

In its sample, this clone was seen a few times. The J gene is TRBJ2-1, the V gene TRBV12-2; the table's D call, TRBD2, has no DNA check behind it. TRBV12-2 is annotated as a pseudogene. The CDR3 is 14 residues long. The CDR3 DNA reads TGTGCAAGTCGAACTAGCGGGGGTCTCAATGAGCAGTTCTTC. Translated: CASRTSGGLNEQFF.

V is TRBV6-1 and J is TRBJ1-1, with 7 bases fitting TRBD1. The CDR3 is 13 amino acids. Germline V lookup: CDR1 MNHNS, CDR2 SASEGT. The trim removed 10 bases at V and 2 bases at J, leaving 7 bases unmatched. The CDR3 bases are TGTGCCAACATGAAAGGGGGCAACACTGAAGCTTTCTTT. This sequence encodes CANMKGGNTEAFF.

The chain is built from TRBV15 and TRBJ1-1; D not resolved. The CDR3 is 12 amino acids. Trimming pared 6 bases from V and 1 base from J, leaving 6 bases between. The V gene's germline CDR1 is LNHNV and CDR2 YYDKDF (reference sequence). The CDR3 region is CATSNRNTEAFF. CDR3 DNA: TGTGCCACCAGTAACAGGAACACTGAAGCTTTCTTT.